Each of the 26 T cell receptor beta chains below was sequenced from the same sample in a study of T cells in Graves' hyperthyroidism and ophthalmopathy. RNA transcripts yielded amplified TCR beta CDR3 regions. The TCR CDR3 was amplified in a first-round RT-PCR using the HTBI primer set. A single record per CDR3 protein comes from TCRdb applying MiXCR to the multiplex PCR reads. This table has some 620,000 distinct CDR3 sequences, around 15% appearing once. Sample: blood. The receptors shown here come from a woman aged 30 to 39 with Graves' hyperthyroidism.

The gene calls are TRBV13 and TRBJ2-1, with TRBD2 matching 9 bases. V gave up 3 bases and J gave up 4 bases; unmatched junction bases: 10. The CDR3 consists of 17 residues. The germline V gene has CDR1 PRHDT and CDR2 FYEKMQ (reference sequence). DNA of the CDR3: TGTGCCAGCAGCTTGGGTAGCGGGAGTTTACTTTACAATGAGCAGTTCTTC. This gives the protein CASSLGSGSLLYNEQFF.

The chain uses TRBV4-2 and TRBJ2-4; 7 bases map to TRBD1. Germline V gene data show CDR1 as LGHNA and CDR2 as YNFKEQ. CDR3 length: 16 residues. Trimming cost V 4 bases and J 0 bases; bases outside gene matches: 6. The CDR3 nucleotides are TGTGCCAGCAGCCTGGGACAGCTACTAGCCAAAAACATTCAGTACTTC. As protein: CASSLGQLLAKNIQYF.

This clonotype was seen many times. J is TRBJ1-2 and V is TRBV28, with D unresolved. The V gene lost 4 bases and the J gene lost 2 bases, with 8 bases spanning the gap. CDR1 is MDHEN, CDR2 SYDVKM, per germline. The length of the CDR3 is 13 residues. CDR3 amino acids: CASSYGWNYGYTF. DNA for the CDR3: TGTGCCAGCAGTTACGGATGGAACTATGGCTACACCTTC.

On this clonotype itself: Given a much more abundant clone one base away, this may be a read error. The J gene is TRBJ2-3, the V gene TRBV20-1, with D tentatively TRBD2 (5 bases). Germline V CDR1 and CDR2: DFQATT, SNEGSKA (reference sequence). CDR3 length equals 14 residues. CDR3 in amino acids: CSARDLSSTVTQYF. The CDR3 coding sequence is TGCAGTGCTAGGGACTTGTCTAGCACAGTTACGCAGTATTTT.

Ten or more counts support this clonotype. The genes are TRBV28 and TRBJ2-7; no clear D. This CDR3 is 13 amino acids long. The germline V gene has CDR1 MDHEN and CDR2 SYDVKM. V lost 8 bases, J lost 0 bases, and 11 bases lay in between. CDR3: CASETGPSYEQYF. The CDR3, as DNA: TGTGCCAGCGAAACCGGACCCTCCTACGAGCAGTACTTC.

This clonotype was counted at least ten times. The chain couples TRBV20-1 to TRBJ2-5, with TRBD2 identical over 8 bases. From germline, CDR1 is DFQATT and CDR2 SNEGSKA (reference sequence). V shed 1 base and J 3 bases; nucleotides not matched to a gene: 4. The CDR3 runs to 14 residues. The CDR3 reads CSARGGTRKETQYF. CDR3 in DNA: TGCAGTGCTAGAGGAGGGACTAGGAAAGAGACCCAGTACTTC.

The chain recombines TRBV6-1 with TRBJ1-6; a possible D gene is TRBD1 (6 bases). The germline gives CDR1 MNHNS, CDR2 SASEGT. CDR3 length: 16 amino acids. V gave up 6 bases and J gave up 4 bases, with 16 bases separating them. The CDR3 loop reads CASRREGTSYNSPLHF. CDR3 DNA: TGTGCCAGCAGACGAGAGGGGACAAGTTATAATTCACCCCTCCACTTT.

Points on this clonotype: A much larger clone differs by one base, so this may be a read error. This chain links TRBV20-1 with TRBJ2-1; 7 bases line up with TRBD2. The CDR3 is 14 amino acids. Germline V lookup: CDR1 DFQATT, CDR2 SNEGSKA (reference sequence). CDR3 bases: TGCAGTGCTAGTATGGGGGGGAGCAACAATGGGCAGTTCTTC. Translating it yields CSASMGGSNNGQFF.

The chain has TRBV7-3 and TRBJ1-1; 8 bases are shared with TRBD1. CDR3 length: 15 amino acids. The germline gives CDR1 SGHTA, CDR2 FQGTGA. V shed 0 bases and J 0 bases; nucleotides not matched to a gene: 0. In DNA, the CDR3 is TGTGCCAGCAGCTTAACGGGACAGGTGAACACTGAAGCTTTCTTT. Protein: CASSLTGQVNTEAFF.

Remarks on this clonotype: The junction departs from germline at one end; a sequencing error may be responsible. This rearrangement joins TRBV7-3 to TRBJ2-1; 8 positions match TRBD2. Germline V CDR1 and CDR2: SGHTA, FQGTGA. This CDR3 has 15 amino acids. The CDR3 DNA follows: TGTGCCACCAGCCTGACCGGGACTAGTTATATTGAGCAGTTCTTC. Translation: CATSLTGTSYIEQFF. The variable domain in full, completed from reference TRBV7-3 and TRBJ2-1, reads GAGVSQTPSNKVTEKGKYVELRCDPISGHTALYWYRQSLGQGPEFLIYFQGTGAADDSGLPNDRFFAVRPEGSVSTLKIQRTERGDSAVYLCATSLTGTSYIEQFFGPGTRLTVL.

This clonotype was counted many times. This chain links TRBV29-1 with TRBJ2-3; a possible D gene is TRBD2 (6 bases). The germline V and J ends were trimmed by 4 bases and 3 bases, with 14 bases remaining between them. Germline V gives CDR1 SQVTM, CDR2 ANQGSEA. CDR3 length equals 14 residues. CDR3 sequence (DNA): TGCAGCGTTGCCGGGACTTTCCCTACAGATACGCAGTATTTT. It specifies CSVAGTFPTDTQYF.

This rearrangement joins TRBV10-3 to TRBJ2-4; 10 bases align to TRBD2. Germline CDR1 reads ENHRY; CDR2 reads SYGVKD. The J segment lost 2 bases and the V segment lost 10 bases, leaving 8 bases of the junction unmatched. There are 15 residues in the CDR3. CDR3 bases: TGTGCCACTCGGACTAGCGGAGACTCCAAAAACATTCAGTACTTC. The encoded protein is CATRTSGDSKNIQYF.

This sequence joins TRBV6-4 and TRBJ1-1; 11 nucleotides align to TRBD1. Trimming cost V 10 bases and J 6 bases; bases outside gene matches: 4. The CDR3 sequence is 12 residues long. Germline V gene sequence: CDR1 MRHNA, CDR2 SNTAGT. CDR3 nucleotides: TGTGCCATGGACAGGGGGCTCGCTGAAGCTTTCTTT. It codes for CAMDRGLAEAFF.

In its sample, this clonotype was seen many times. The chain recombines TRBV7-3 with TRBJ2-1; 9 bases are shared with TRBD1. The CDR3 extends over 20 amino acids. Per the germline V gene, CDR1 is SGHTA and CDR2 is FQGTGA. V lost 5 bases, J lost 3 bases, and 20 bases stayed unmatched. CDR3: CASSAAPGTGRVGIYNEQFF. Written as DNA, the CDR3 is TGTGCCAGCAGCGCAGCACCCGGGACAGGGAGAGTGGGAATCTACAATGAGCAGTTCTTC.

The chain employs TRBV20-1 and TRBJ2-3; D unresolved. Germline CDR1 DFQATT, CDR2 SNEGSKA (reference sequence). This CDR3 is built from 14 residues. V lost 6 bases and J lost 0, with 13 bases in between. CDR3 residues: CSAPATSSTDTQYF. The CDR3 region has the DNA TGCAGTGCCCCCGCAACTTCTAGCACAGATACGCAGTATTTT.

This clonotype has a handful of counts. The rearrangement uses TRBV7-8 and TRBJ2-5; D is unclear. V gave up 1 base and J gave up 3 bases, with 9 bases separating them. This CDR3 has 14 amino acids. The germline CDR1 and CDR2 sequences are SGHVS and FQNEAQ. In DNA, the CDR3 is TGTGCCAGCAGCTTAGGTGGCCTAGAAGAGACCCAGTACTTC. Protein product: CASSLGGLEETQYF.

This chain links TRBV30 with TRBJ2-1; D is possibly TRBD1 or TRBD2 (5 bases each). Looked up from germline, CDR1 is GTSNPN and CDR2 is SVGIG (reference sequence). The CDR3 extends over 12 amino acids. The ends were cut back, 0 bases at V and 9 bases at J, with 9 bases in the middle. CDR3 amino acids: CAWSVRGTEQFF. CDR3 DNA: TGTGCCTGGAGTGTACGGGGCACTGAGCAGTTCTTC.

To note about this clonotype: With a much larger clone just one base away, this may be a read error. The genes are TRBV27 and TRBJ2-3; D might be TRBD1 or TRBD2, each matching 5 bases. This CDR3 is built from 15 residues. Germline-derived CDR1 and CDR2 are MNHEY and SMNVEV (reference sequence). The CDR3 region is CAGRYTRQSTDTQYF. The CDR3 DNA is TGTGCCGGCAGATATACTAGACAGAGCACAGATACGCAGTATTTT.

DNA for the CDR3: TGCGCCAGCAGCCAAGATGGGCTAGCGGGAAGAACCGGGGAGCTGTTTTTT. It translates to CASSQDGLAGRTGELFF. The chain uses TRBV4-3 and TRBJ2-2; 9 bases fit TRBD2. This CDR3 has 17 amino acids. The germline CDR1 and CDR2 sequences are LGHNA and YSLEER. The V gene end was trimmed by 0 bases and the J gene end by 5 bases; junction bases not matched to a gene: 7.

At least ten counts were recorded for this clonotype. The chain carries TRBV12-3 or TRBV12-4 and TRBJ2-1; either TRBD1 or TRBD2 may fit D (5 bases each). Trimming cost V 3 bases and J 5 bases, with 11 bases left between them. The CDR3 length is 14 residues. The CDR3 sequence: CASSFWDDDNEQFF. CDR3 sequence (DNA): TGTGCCAGCAGTTTTTGGGACGATGACAATGAGCAGTTCTTC.

The V call is TRBV28, the J call TRBJ2-7; 9 bases align to TRBD2. This CDR3 comprises 13 residues. Germline assignment: CDR1 MDHEN and CDR2 SYDVKM. V shed 5 bases, J shed 6 bases, and the junction held 5 bases outside the gene matches. The CDR3 loop is CASSPTSGLEQYF. As DNA, the CDR3 is TGTGCCAGCAGTCCCACTAGCGGGCTCGAGCAGTACTTC.

This clonotype was recorded many times. The rearrangement links TRBV20-1 to TRBJ1-5; 7 bases match TRBD1. CDR1 and CDR2 from the germline V gene are DFQATT and SNEGSKA (reference sequence). Trimming took 5 bases from V and 0 from J; bases not matched to a gene: 10. The CDR3 sequence is 16 residues long. The CDR3 DNA sequence: TGCAGTGCTTCCGGGACAGTAATATATAGCAATCAGCCCCAGCATTTT. Its protein product is CSASGTVIYSNQPQHF.

The table lists this clonotype with a few counts. The chain uses TRBV6-1 and TRBJ2-2; the match to TRBD2 covers 9 bases. From germline, CDR1 is MNHNS and CDR2 SASEGT. This CDR3 has 15 amino acids. V lost 6 bases to trimming and J lost 5 bases; unmatched junction nucleotides: 7. CDR3 in amino acids: CASRTLAGETGELFF. Here the CDR3 DNA reads TGTGCCAGCAGAACTTTAGCGGGAGAGACCGGGGAGCTGTTTTTT.

Ten or more counts support this clonotype. This rearrangement joins TRBV12-3 or TRBV12-4 to TRBJ2-1, with D perhaps TRBD1 (6 bases). Trimming removed 8 bases from V and 1 base from J, with 15 bases in between. The CDR3 spans 15 residues. In DNA form, the CDR3 reads TGTGCCAGCCGCTCCCTACAGGGATCCTACAATGAGCAGTTCTTC. Its translation: CASRSLQGSYNEQFF.

The table lists this clonotype with many counts. V gene TRBV28 combines with J gene TRBJ2-1; 11 positions match TRBD2. V was clipped by 3 bases and J by 5 bases; unmatched bases: 6. This CDR3 is 16 amino acids long. Germline CDR1 MDHEN, CDR2 SYDVKM. CDR3 DNA: TGTGCCAGCAGTTTGAGACTAGCGGGAAAGGACAATGAGCAGTTCTTC. Amino acid sequence: CASSLRLAGKDNEQFF. The complete variable domain, with remaining parts taken from reference TRBV28 and TRBJ2-1, reads DVKVTQSSRYLVKRTGEKVFLECVQDMDHENMFWYRQDPGLGLRLIYFSYDVKMKEKGDIPEGYSVSREKKERFSLILESASTNQTSMYLCASSLRLAGKDNEQFFGPGTRLTVL.

This clonotype occurred a few times. The chain is built from TRBV6-6 and TRBJ1-5, with 7 bases identical to TRBD1. The CDR3 covers 16 residues. Germline assignment: CDR1 MNHNY and CDR2 SVGAGI (reference sequence). The junction had 6 bases not matched to a gene; V was cut back by 0 bases and J by 4 bases. The CDR3 DNA reads TGTGCCAGCAGTTACTCGAGTTCCAGGGGGAATCAGCCCCAGCATTTT. Translated, it gives CASSYSSSRGNQPQHF.